These T cell receptor beta chains were read from a single sample in a study of cytomegalovirus exposure and HLA in healthy donors. Some clones are missing from TCRdb's copy, which holds only in-frame ones; the method was immunoSEQ multiplex PCR. The profile shows under 250,000 clones, about 79% of them singletons. Material: PBMCs. The receptors were gathered from a male donor in good health and CMV-seronegative. The CDR3 runs from the conserved cysteine through the conserved F or W. The order of the fields is D gene, J gene, clone size, V gene, CDR3 DNA, CDR3 protein. A D gene is named only where the DNA matches it firmly. Part of the rows lack a size; the others show once, few, many or a class for expanded clones.

TRBD2 | TRBJ2-5 | - | TRBV7-2 | TGTGCCAGCAGCTTAGGTCCGGGGGGGGAGACCCAGTACTTC | CASSLGPGGETQYF
TRBD2 | TRBJ2-7 | once | TRBV30 | TGTGCCTCTAGCGGGGGGTACGAGCAGTACTTC | CASSGGYEQYF
- | TRBJ2-7 | - | TRBV13 | TGTGCCAGCAGCTTAGGTGCGGGTGGCGAGCAGTACTTC | CASSLGAGGEQYF
- | TRBJ2-3 | - | TRBV9 | TGTGCCAGCACCCTGGGGGGTTGGAGCACAGATACGCAGTATTTT | CASTLGGWSTDTQYF
TRBD2 | TRBJ2-1 | - | TRBV7-9 | TGTGCCAGCAGCTTTTTCGGGGGGGCCGGTGGCTCCTACAATGAGCAGTTCTTC | CASSFFGGAGGSYNEQFF
- | TRBJ1-1 | - | TRBV11-2 | TGTGCCAGCAGCCCGGGGTTGGGGTTGGACACTGAAGCTTTCTTT | CASSPGLGLDTEAFF
TRBD1 | TRBJ2-5 | - | TRBV10-3 | TGTGCCATCAGCAGACAGGGGTCGCCCCAAGAGACCCAGTACTTC | CAISRQGSPQETQYF
TRBD1 | TRBJ2-2 | - | TRBV5-1 | TGCGCCAGCAGCGGCGCAGGGACAGCGAACACCGGGGAGCTGTTTTTT | CASSGAGTANTGELFF
- | TRBJ2-7 | - | TRBV6-5 | TGTGCCAGCAGCCGACAGGCGAGCTCCTACGAGCAGTACTTC | CASSRQASSYEQYF
- | TRBJ2-5 | - | TRBV5-4 | TGTGCCAGCAGCTTGGAGGGGAGGCAAGAGACCCAGTACTTC | CASSLEGRQETQYF
TRBD2 | TRBJ2-3 | - | TRBV29-1 | TGCAGCGCCACTCCCGGGGGAGCGGGGACGCAGTATTTT | CSATPGGAGTQYF
TRBD1 | TRBJ2-1 | - | TRBV5-1 | TGCGCCAGCAGCTGGGACAGGGTCAATGAGCAGTTCTTC | CASSWDRVNEQFF
TRBD2 | TRBJ2-3 | - | TRBV11-3 | TGTGCCAGCAGCCCGGAAGCGGGATCAGATACGCAGTATTTT | CASSPEAGSDTQYF
TRBD2 | TRBJ2-7 | - | TRBV5-4 | TGTGCCAGCAGCGGGGGACTAGCGGTTACCTACGAGCAGTACTTC | CASSGGLAVTYEQYF
TRBD1 | TRBJ1-1 | few | TRBV6-6 | TGTGCCAGCAGTGACAACGGAGGGACAGGGGTTGAAGCTTTCTTT | CASSDNGGTGVEAFF
TRBD1 | TRBJ1-5 | - | TRBV7-2 | TGTGCCAGCAGCTTTACTCCGGGACAGGGTGATCAGCCCCAGCATTTT | CASSFTPGQGDQPQHF
TRBD1 | TRBJ2-1 | once | TRBV4-2 | TGTGCCAGCAGCCCCCAGGGGGCCGGCTCCTACAATGAGCAGTTCTTC | CASSPQGAGSYNEQFF
- | TRBJ2-1 | many | TRBV2 | TGTGCCTGCCGGGACACGGGCACTGGGCAGTTCTTC | CACRDTGTGQFF
- | TRBJ1-6 | - | TRBV6-6 | TGTGCCAGCAGCCTGCAGTCCGTCTTTAATTCACCCCTCCACTTT | CASSLQSVFNSPLHF
- | TRBJ2-1 | - | TRBV4-2 | TGTGCCAGCAGCCAACACACCGCCGCAATGATGGAGCAGTTCTTC | CASSQHTAAMMEQFF
- | TRBJ2-5 | - | TRBV28 | TGTGCCAGCAACTCAGGAGGGGAGACCCAGTACTTC | CASNSGGETQYF
TRBD2 | TRBJ2-5 | - | TRBV7-2 | TGTGCCAGCAAAGAGGGGCTAGCGGGAGATAAGACCCAGTACTTC | CASKEGLAGDKTQYF
TRBD2 | TRBJ2-5 | - | TRBV7-2 | TGTGCCAGCAGCCGCGAGGGACTAGCGGGGCGGGGGACCCAGTACTTC | CASSREGLAGRGTQYF
- | TRBJ1-1 | - | TRBV7-6 | TGTGCCAGCAGCCTCGGGAGCAACGCTAACACTGAAGCTTTCTTT | CASSLGSNANTEAFF
TRBD1 | TRBJ1-4 | - | TRBV19 | TGTGCCAGTAGCCGCCGAGGGACAGGGGTCTTTAATGAAAAACTGTTTTTT | CASSRRGTGVFNEKLFF
- | TRBJ1-1 | few | TRBV6-5 | TGTGCCAGCAGTTACCTTTTGAACACTGAAGCTTTCTTT | CASSYLLNTEAFF
- | TRBJ1-2 | - | TRBV7-2 | TGTGCCAGCAGCCGCCGGCAGGGTATTGGCTACACCTTC | CASSRRQGIGYTF
- | TRBJ1-4 | - | TRBV5-1 | TGCGCCAGCAGCTTGGTGAGAGGAGTAGGTGAAAAACTGTTTTTT | CASSLVRGVGEKLFF
- | TRBJ2-7 | - | TRBV9 | TGTGCCAGCGGGGGGTCCTCCTACGAGCAGTACTTC | CASGGSSYEQYF
TRBD2 | TRBJ2-7 | once | TRBV30 | TGTGCCTGGACCACCCCAGCGGGGGGCCGCTACGAGCAGTACTTC | CAWTTPAGGRYEQYF
TRBD2 | TRBJ2-7 | - | TRBV5-1 | TGCGCCAGCAGCCACGTCTTAGCGGGAGCCTACGAGCAGTACTTC | CASSHVLAGAYEQYF
TRBD2 | TRBJ2-7 | - | TRBV9 | TGTGCCAGCAGCGTTAGCGGGAGGTCCTACGAGCAGTACTTC | CASSVSGRSYEQYF
- | TRBJ1-5 | once | TRBV5-1 | TGCGCCAGCAGCTTAAAATCCGGGGATCAGCCCCAGCATTTT | CASSLKSGDQPQHF
- | TRBJ2-3 | - | TRBV18 | TGTGCCAGCTCACCCGCAAGACTGGCGAGCACAGATACGCAGTATTTT | CASSPARLASTDTQYF
TRBD1 | TRBJ1-1 | - | TRBV25-1 | TGTGCCAGCAGGGGGGACAGGGGCGAGACTGAAGCTTTCTTT | CASRGDRGETEAFF
TRBD1 | TRBJ2-3 | - | TRBV30 | TGTGCCTGGAGCTTCGAAGGGGGCACGCAGTATTTT | CAWSFEGGTQYF
- | TRBJ2-3 | once | TRBV5-1 | TGCGCCAGCAGCTTGGAGGGAGGGACACAGGATACGCAGTATTTT | CASSLEGGTQDTQYF
- | TRBJ2-5 | - | TRBV11-2 | TGTGCCAGCAGCTTTCTCACCTTCACACTGATGGAGGAGACCCAGTACTTC | CASSFLTFTLMEETQYF
- | TRBJ2-4 | once | TRBV15 | TGTGCCACCAGCAGAGATCCTCTAGCCAAAAACATTCAGTACTTC | CATSRDPLAKNIQYF
TRBD2 | TRBJ2-1 | - | TRBV27 | TGTGCCAGCAGGGAAGAACTAGCGCCCAATGAGCAGTTCTTC | CASREELAPNEQFF
- | TRBJ1-2 | - | TRBV19 | TGTGCCAGTATTTCGGTCTATGGCTACACCTTC | CASISVYGYTF
- | TRBJ1-6 | once | TRBV5-4 | TGTGCCAGCAGCTTGGCAGGGAATAATTCACCCCTCCACTTT | CASSLAGNNSPLHF
TRBD1 | TRBJ1-2 | - | TRBV6-5 | TGTGCCAGCAGTTACTCGGGACAGGGGGCGGGTTATGGCTACACCTTC | CASSYSGQGAGYGYTF
- | TRBJ1-2 | - | TRBV19 | TGTGCCAGTAGTATCCCCGGCAGGGCGAACTATGGCTACACCTTC | CASSIPGRANYGYTF
- | TRBJ2-5 | - | TRBV11-2 | TGTGCCAGCAGGCCTTTTCTAGCCTCCGGCGAGACCCAGTACTTC | CASRPFLASGETQYF
TRBD2 | TRBJ2-3 | once | TRBV5-1 | TGCGCCAGCAGCGTTCTGCCCGGCGGGAGTGGAGCAGATACGCAGTATTTT | CASSVLPGGSGADTQYF
TRBD1 | TRBJ1-5 | - | TRBV18 | TGTGCCAGCTCATCCGGACAGGGGGGGGGCAATCAGCCCCAGCATTTT | CASSSGQGGGNQPQHF
TRBD1 | TRBJ2-7 | - | TRBV29-1 | TGCAGCGCCCAAGCTTCAGGGGGCTACGAGCAGTACTTC | CSAQASGGYEQYF
- | TRBJ2-7 | - | TRBV19 | TGTGCCAGTAGTATCCCCCCGGGGAAAGGGGGATACGAGCAGTACTTC | CASSIPPGKGGYEQYF
- | TRBJ1-1 | few | TRBV6-6 | TGTGCCAGCATAGAGTCGAGGATGAACACTGAAGCTTTCTTT | CASIESRMNTEAFF
- | TRBJ1-3 | - | TRBV28 | TGTGCCAGCAGGACGGGGGGTATGGGGGGTAGTGGAAACACCATATATTTT | CASRTGGMGGSGNTIYF